This TCR beta chain stems from a study of blood T cell repertoires in COVID-19. This clone was seen only once. Authors' analysis steps: Amplified reference gene primers provided the basis for estimating nucleated cell counts. Clones were read by immunoSEQ multiplex PCR, and TCRdb kept only the in-frame ones, dropping some. The V and J calls and clone size are taken from that table; D and trimming were inferred from the DNA. Seen here are roughly 24,000 clones, around nine tenths observed once, and the top ten hold less than 9%. The sequence was obtained from a human donor in a cohort sampled during active COVID-19. The specimen sequenced was peripheral blood.

CDR3 nucleotides: TGTGCCTGTCCCCAGCGGTCCGCCGGGGGATCTAATGAAAAACTGTTTTTT. Encoded protein: CACPQRSAGGSNEKLFF. V gene TRBV30 combines with J gene TRBJ1-4; D perhaps matches TRBD1 (5 bases). The V gene lost 6 bases and the J gene lost 3 bases, with 23 bases spanning the gap. Germline V gives CDR1 GTSNPN, CDR2 SVGIG (reference sequence). The CDR3 has 17 residues.